These 30 T cell receptor beta chains came from one sample sequenced in a study of T cell responses to AZD1222 COVID-19 vaccine. The table came from immunoSEQ multiplex PCR; TCRdb's copy has only in-frame clones and leaves some out. The sample gives about 150,000 clones, 90% of which show up once; about 1.6% is in the top ten. The sequences come from peripheral blood, collected 28 days after the second AZD1222 dose. All receptors derive from an adult who received the AZD1222 COVID-19 vaccine.

This chain uses TRBV11-2 with TRBJ1-3; TRBD1 aligns across 8 bases. CDR3 length equals 16 residues. The V gene's germline CDR1 is SGHAT and CDR2 FQNNGV. Losses at the gene ends were 5 bases for V and 0 bases for J; bases not matched to a gene: 6. CDR3 coding DNA: TGTGCCAGCAGCACAGACAGGGGCTTCTCTGGAAACACCATATATTTT. The encoded protein is CASSTDRGFSGNTIYF. The variable domain in full, completed from reference TRBV11-2 and TRBJ1-3, reads EAGVAQSPRYKIIEKRQSVAFWCNPISGHATLYWYQQILGQGPKLLIQFQNNGVVDDSQLPKDRFSAERLKGVDSTLKIQPAKLEDSAVYLCASSTDRGFSGNTIYFGEGSWLTVV.

V gene TRBV3-1 (or the pseudogene TRBV3-2) combines with J gene TRBJ2-7; D might be TRBD1 (5 bases). Germline V gene sequence: CDR1 LGHDT, CDR2 YNNKEL (reference sequence). The CDR3 is 12 residues long. V lost 3 bases to trimming and J lost 6 bases, with 9 bases between them. CDR3 sequence: CASSHSGSEQYF. The CDR3 region has the DNA TGTGCCAGCAGCCATTCAGGGTCCGAGCAGTACTTC.

The V call is TRBV3-1 (or the pseudogene TRBV3-2), the J call TRBJ2-3; 9 bases match TRBD2. V dropped 0 bases and J dropped 8; count of bases not matched to a gene: 6. Germline CDR1 and CDR2: LGHDT and YNNKEL (reference sequence). The CDR3 has 15 residues. The CDR3 nucleotides are TGTGCCAGCAGCCAAGATTATAGCGGGAGCCCTACGCAGTATTTT. It encodes CASSQDYSGSPTQYF.

The rearrangement links TRBV11-2 to TRBJ1-1; D is unclear. Germline CDR1 is SGHAT and CDR2 is FQNNGV. The CDR3 loop spans 15 amino acids. V was trimmed by 2 bases and J by 4 bases, leaving 14 bases between them. The CDR3: CASSLRGMRGTEAFF. The DNA of the CDR3 is TGTGCCAGCAGCTTAAGAGGGATGAGAGGCACTGAAGCTTTCTTT.

The V call is TRBV30, the J call TRBJ1-1; no clear D gene. The germline CDR1 and CDR2 sequences are GTSNPN and SVGIG (reference sequence). The CDR3 is 11 amino acids. V lost 3 bases and J lost 7, with 9 bases in between. CDR3: CAWSPSHEAFF. Here the CDR3 DNA reads TGTGCCTGGAGCCCCAGTCATGAAGCTTTCTTT.

V usage is TRBV4-1 and J usage is TRBJ1-4, with D maybe TRBD1 (5 bases). The germline V and J ends were trimmed by 5 bases and 13 bases, with 20 bases remaining between them. The CDR3 has 14 residues. CDR1 is MGHRA, CDR2 YSYEKL, per germline. The CDR3 DNA is TGCGCCAGCAGCTCAAGACTGGGGCAGCAGGTACTGTTTTTT. This translates into CASSSRLGQQVLFF.

The rearrangement joins TRBV7-7 to TRBJ1-4; D gene ambiguous. Looked up from germline, CDR1 is SSHAT and CDR2 is FNYEAQ (reference sequence). V was shortened by 5 bases and J by 0 bases, with 13 bases between the two germline ends. The CDR3 is made up of 16 amino acids. The chain's CDR3 is CASSLINPPTNEKLFF. The CDR3 coding sequence is TGTGCCAGCAGCCTCATCAATCCACCAACTAATGAAAAACTGTTTTTT.

The chain links TRBV3-1 (or the pseudogene TRBV3-2) to TRBJ1-5, with D perhaps TRBD1 (6 bases). Germline V lookup: CDR1 LGHDT, CDR2 YNNKEL (reference sequence). Trimming removed 1 base from V and 4 bases from J, with 14 bases in between. The length of the CDR3 is 16 residues. The CDR3 DNA reads TGTGCCAGCAGCCAAGCTCGGGGGGCAGGTAATCAGCCCCAGCATTTT. It yields the protein CASSQARGAGNQPQHF.

The chain combines TRBV9 with TRBJ2-3, with D possibly matching TRBD2 (6 bases). The germline V and J ends were trimmed by 0 bases and 2 bases, with 16 bases remaining between them. The CDR3 has 17 residues. Per germline, CDR1 SGDLS and CDR2 YYNGEE. The CDR3 DNA sequence: TGTGCCAGCAGCGTAGTTTTGCGGGGACTCTACACAGATACGCAGTATTTT. Its protein is CASSVVLRGLYTDTQYF.

The chain carries TRBV19 and TRBJ2-7; 9 bases agree with TRBD2. The CDR3 has 15 residues. Germline V gene lookup returns CDR1 LNHDA and CDR2 SQIVND (reference sequence). V lost 3 bases and J lost 0; bases outside the gene matches: 3. The CDR3 sequence is CASSIIAGVSYEQYF. The CDR3 DNA follows: TGTGCCAGTAGTATTATAGCGGGAGTCTCCTACGAGCAGTACTTC.

CDR3 sequence (DNA): TGTGCCTGGAGTGTTCTAGCGGGAGCGGGAAATGAGCAGTTCTTC. This translates into CAWSVLAGAGNEQFF. This chain links TRBV30 with TRBJ2-1; TRBD2 agrees at 10 bases. The germline gives CDR1 GTSNPN, CDR2 SVGIG (reference sequence). Trimming at V came to 0 bases and at J to 7 bases, leaving 6 bases not matched to a gene. This CDR3 is built from 15 residues.

V is TRBV7-9 and J is TRBJ2-7; D is uncertain. This CDR3 region has 18 residues. Germline-derived CDR1 and CDR2 are SEHNR and FQNEAQ (reference sequence). V lost 0 bases to trimming and J lost 5 bases, with 23 bases between them. The CDR3 DNA reads TGTGCCAGCAGCTTAGCCGTTCGGAGCGAGTGGGGAATGGACGAGCAGTACTTC. Translation gives CASSLAVRSEWGMDEQYF.

The chain couples TRBV4-1 to TRBJ2-1, with TRBD2 matching over 12 bases. The CDR3 covers 17 residues. Germline values: CDR1 MGHRA, CDR2 YSYEKL. V was pared by 4 bases and J by 0 bases, with 4 bases of the junction left unmatched. This CDR3 is CASSLRTSGNSYNEQFF. As DNA, the CDR3 is TGCGCCAGCAGCCTGAGGACTAGCGGGAACTCCTACAATGAGCAGTTCTTC.

The chain recombines TRBV11-1 with TRBJ1-2; 9 nucleotides match TRBD1. Germline V CDR1 and CDR2: SGHAT, FQDESV (reference sequence). Germline trimming cut 4 bases from V and 1 base from J; bases unmatched to any gene: 4. This CDR3 contains 15 residues. As DNA, the CDR3 is TGTGCCAGCAGCTCCGGACAGGGGATTAACTATGGCTACACCTTC. Protein product: CASSSGQGINYGYTF.

The rearrangement joins TRBV19 to TRBJ2-7; tentatively, D is TRBD1 (5 bases). Trimming pared 6 bases from V and 2 bases from J, leaving 14 bases between. The CDR3 has 14 residues. The germline CDR1 and CDR2 sequences are LNHDA and SQIVND (reference sequence). The CDR3 DNA sequence: TGTGCCAGTAGCCAGGGTGATAGAGCCTACGAGCAGTACTTC. This gives the protein CASSQGDRAYEQYF.

The chain couples TRBV24-1 to TRBJ2-1; D is possibly TRBD2 (6 bases). Germline assignment: CDR1 KGHDR and CDR2 SFDVKD. The CDR3 is made up of 13 amino acids. V lost 0 bases, J lost 7 bases, and 6 bases lay in between. CDR3 residues: CATSDLGGNEQFF. The CDR3 DNA reads as TGTGCCACCAGTGATTTGGGGGGGAATGAGCAGTTCTTC.

This clone was seen once. V usage is TRBV6-5 and J usage is TRBJ2-1; 9 bases fit TRBD1. Trimming cost V 5 bases and J 7 bases; bases outside gene matches: 6. There are 14 residues in the CDR3. Germline CDR1 reads MNHEY; CDR2 reads SVGAGI. CDR3 region: CASSHGTGRNEQFF. CDR3 sequence (DNA): TGTGCCAGCAGTCACGGGACAGGGAGAAATGAGCAGTTCTTC.

J is TRBJ2-3 and V is TRBV3-1 (or the pseudogene TRBV3-2); 11 bases are a match to TRBD2. J was trimmed by 2 bases and V by 8 bases; bases with no gene match: 3. CDR1 LGHDT and CDR2 YNNKEL come from the germline V gene (reference sequence). The CDR3 is made up of 14 amino acids. This chain's CDR3 is CASGTSGTTDTQYF. The CDR3 nucleotides read TGTGCCAGCGGGACTAGCGGAACCACAGATACGCAGTATTTT.

The V and J genes are TRBV5-1 and TRBJ2-7; perhaps TRBD2 as D (5 bases). Germline V lookup: CDR1 SGHRS, CDR2 YFSETQ. The V end lost 0 bases, the J end lost 2 bases, and 12 bases lay between the germline ends. The CDR3 is 15 residues long. In DNA form, the CDR3 reads TGCGCCAGCAGCTTGGTTGAGGGCAAGCCCTACGAGCAGTACTTC. Its protein product is CASSLVEGKPYEQYF.

J is TRBJ1-4 and V is TRBV4-2; 7 bases line up with TRBD1. This CDR3 spans 17 amino acids. J gave up 4 bases and V 0 bases, and 8 bases lay outside the gene matches. Germline CDR1 LGHNA, CDR2 YNFKEQ. CDR3 sequence: CASSQDGRTGVNEKLFF. The CDR3 DNA follows: TGTGCCAGCAGCCAAGATGGAAGGACAGGAGTTAATGAAAAACTGTTTTTT.

The rearrangement uses TRBV27 and TRBJ1-5; 7 bases are a match to TRBD1. The CDR3 runs 14 residues. CDR1 is MNHEY and CDR2 is SMNVEV in the germline V gene (reference sequence). Unmatched junction bases numbered 7, after V lost 4 bases and J lost 7 bases. The CDR3 DNA is TGTGCCAGCAGTTCCCGGACAGGCTTACAGCCCCAGCATTTT. Residues: CASSSRTGLQPQHF.

This clone has a single count. The V call is TRBV6-6, the J call TRBJ1-6; weak D call: TRBD1 (6 bases). V dropped 8 bases and J dropped 8 bases, with 19 bases sitting between them. This CDR3 comprises 15 residues. Germline CDR1 MNHNY, CDR2 SVGAGI (reference sequence). CDR3 region: CASQKGGIVYSPLHF. For the CDR3, the DNA is TGTGCCAGCCAGAAGGGGGGAATAGTGTATTCACCCCTCCACTTT.

This chain uses TRBV4-1 with TRBJ1-1, with 11 bases matching TRBD1. V lost 5 bases, J lost 10 bases, and 6 bases stayed unmatched. CDR3 length: 13 residues. Germline V gene sequence: CDR1 MGHRA, CDR2 YSYEKL. The CDR3 is CASSGQGAGGAFF. CDR3 bases: TGCGCCAGCAGCGGACAGGGGGCCGGAGGAGCTTTCTTT.

The CDR3 sequence: CASSRKMTVNTEAFF. The CDR3 region has the DNA TGTGCCAGTAGTAGAAAAATGACAGTTAACACTGAAGCTTTCTTT. The V call is TRBV19, the J call TRBJ1-1, with a weak D call TRBD1 (5 bases). V gave up 4 bases and J gave up 2 bases, with 14 bases separating them. The length of the CDR3 is 15 residues. Germline assignment: CDR1 LNHDA and CDR2 SQIVND (reference sequence).

The chain combines TRBV3-1 (or the pseudogene TRBV3-2) with TRBJ1-6; TRBD1 agrees at 7 bases. Germline-derived CDR1 and CDR2 are LGHDT and YNNKEL (reference sequence). The trim removed 4 bases at V and 0 bases at J, leaving 9 bases unmatched. The CDR3 length is 18 residues. This chain's CDR3 is CASSLQTGFSSYNSPLHF. The CDR3 region has the DNA TGTGCCAGCAGCCTACAGACAGGGTTTAGCTCCTATAATTCACCCCTCCACTTT.

This chain connects TRBV4-1 to TRBJ1-2, with D perhaps TRBD1 (5 bases). From germline, CDR1 is MGHRA and CDR2 YSYEKL. Between the trimmed V and J ends, which lost 0 bases and 4 bases, there was a span of 15 bases. The length of the CDR3 is 16 residues. The CDR3 region has the DNA TGCGCCAGCAGCCAAGATCGGGGGGGTTCTGGCTATGGCTACACCTTC. Translation gives CASSQDRGGSGYGYTF.

CDR3 nucleotide sequence: TGTGCCAGTAGTACGACTCCTAACTATGGCTACACCTTC. Residues: CASSTTPNYGYTF. J is TRBJ1-2 and V is TRBV19; D unresolved. CDR1 LNHDA and CDR2 SQIVND come from the germline V gene (reference sequence). V lost 4 bases and J 0 bases, leaving 6 bases between the germline ends. The CDR3 is 13 residues long.

The chain couples TRBV12-3 or TRBV12-4 to TRBJ2-7, with D possibly matching TRBD1 (5 bases). Trimming cost V 2 bases and J 3 bases, with 5 bases left between them. The CDR3 spans 12 residues. The CDR3 here is CASSLRGYEQYF. The CDR3, as DNA: TGTGCCAGCAGTTTAAGGGGCTACGAGCAGTACTTC.

This chain joins TRBV5-1 and TRBJ2-1; 10 nucleotides agree with TRBD2. J lost 0 bases, V lost 3 bases, and 6 bases had no gene match. This CDR3 has 17 amino acids. The germline V gene has CDR1 SGHRS and CDR2 YFSETQ. The CDR3 DNA is TGCGCCAGCAGCTGGGCTAGCGGGAGCCCCTCCTACAATGAGCAGTTCTTC. This sequence encodes CASSWASGSPSYNEQFF. The full variable domain, in which reference TRBV5-1 and TRBJ2-1 provide the parts outside the CDR3, is KAGVTQTPRYLIKTRGQQVTLSCSPISGHRSVSWYQQTPGQGLQFLFEYFSETQRNKGNFPGRFSGRQFSNSRSEMNVSTLELGDSALYLCASSWASGSPSYNEQFFGPGTRLTVL.

The gene calls are TRBV10-3 and TRBJ1-5, with 7 positions matching TRBD1. Looked up from germline, CDR1 is ENHRY and CDR2 is SYGVKD. Germline trimming cut 5 bases from V and 5 bases from J; bases unmatched to any gene: 9. The CDR3 spans 15 residues. As DNA, the CDR3 is TGTGCCATCAGTAACAGACAGGGAGGAGATCAGCCCCAGCATTTT. Translation gives CAISNRQGGDQPQHF.